The rows below give T cell receptor beta chains drawn from one sample of a study of cytotoxic CD8 clonotypes in ibrutinib-treated CLL. Sequencing used immunoSEQ multiplex PCR; TCRdb keeps in-frame clones, though not all of them. Found here are some 150,000 clones, approximately 75% of them singletons; the top ten hold around 30%. This material consisted of PBMCs, taken after 12 months of ibrutinib treatment. The receptor source for this set is a human donor with chronic lymphocytic leukemia. CDR3s include the opening cysteine and the closing phenylalanine or tryptophan. A D gene is named only where the DNA matches it firmly. Where a row states a size, it is once, few, many or the class of an expanded clone; other rows omit it.

D gene: NA; J gene: TRBJ2-7; clone size: few; V gene: TRBV5-1; CDR3 DNA: TGCGCCAGCAGCTTGGCCGGTGGCGGGGAGAACTTC; CDR3 protein: CASSLAGGGENF
D gene: NA; J gene: TRBJ1-2; clone size: few; V gene: TRBV5-1; CDR3 DNA: TGCGCCAGCAGCTTAGGACAGTCCTCCTATGGCTACACCTTC; CDR3 protein: CASSLGQSSYGYTF
D gene: NA; J gene: TRBJ2-2; clone size: NA; V gene: TRBV30; CDR3 DNA: TGTGCCTGGAGTCGGACTTTCGAATTTGAGCTGTTTTTT; CDR3 protein: CAWSRTFEFELFF
D gene: TRBD1; J gene: TRBJ2-3; clone size: few; V gene: TRBV6-5; CDR3 DNA: TGTGCCAGCAGTTTTAAGACAGGGGCGTGGGGAGATACGCAGTATTTT; CDR3 protein: CASSFKTGAWGDTQYF
D gene: NA; J gene: TRBJ2-1; clone size: NA; V gene: TRBV6-5; CDR3 DNA: TGTGCCAGCAGTTACTCGATAGCTCCTTTTTACAATGAGCAGTTCTTC; CDR3 protein: CASSYSIAPFYNEQFF
D gene: NA; J gene: TRBJ2-4; clone size: NA; V gene: TRBV21-1; CDR3 DNA: TGTGCCAGCAGCAAAGAGGGCGGGAAAAACATTCAGTACTTC; CDR3 protein: CASSKEGGKNIQYF
D gene: NA; J gene: TRBJ1-5; clone size: few; V gene: TRBV7-9; CDR3 DNA: TGTGCCAGCAGCTCAACCAATCAGCCCCAGCATTTT; CDR3 protein: CASSSTNQPQHF
D gene: NA; J gene: TRBJ2-7; clone size: NA; V gene: TRBV5-1; CDR3 DNA: TGCGCCAGCAAGGTCGGGGGACGGGGCGAGCAGTACTTC; CDR3 protein: CASKVGGRGEQYF
D gene: TRBD1; J gene: TRBJ2-7; clone size: few; V gene: TRBV27; CDR3 DNA: TGTGCCAGCAGTTTTCATCAGGACAGGGGCTACGAGCAGTACTTC; CDR3 protein: CASSFHQDRGYEQYF
D gene: TRBD2; J gene: TRBJ2-7; clone size: once; V gene: TRBV10-3; CDR3 DNA: TGTGCCATCACTTCGGGAGGGGTACCCTACGAGCAGTACTTC; CDR3 protein: CAITSGGVPYEQYF
D gene: NA; J gene: TRBJ1-5; clone size: NA; V gene: TRBV19; CDR3 DNA: TGTGCCAGTAGTGCTTCTGCGGGGACGCGCTACGACAATCAGCCCCAGCATTTT; CDR3 protein: CASSASAGTRYDNQPQHF
D gene: TRBD2; J gene: TRBJ2-1; clone size: once; V gene: TRBV28; CDR3 DNA: TGTGCCAGCAGACCTGGACTAGCGGGAGACCTAGAGAGGTATGAGCAGTTCTTC; CDR3 protein: CASRPGLAGDLERYEQFF
D gene: NA; J gene: TRBJ2-7; clone size: NA; V gene: TRBV7-9; CDR3 DNA: TGTGCCAGCAGCCCAGGGACTCCGGCCTACGAGCAGTACTTC; CDR3 protein: CASSPGTPAYEQYF
D gene: NA; J gene: TRBJ1-1; clone size: NA; V gene: TRBV30; CDR3 DNA: TGTGCCTGGAGTCGGACACCGAACACTGAAGCTTTCTTT; CDR3 protein: CAWSRTPNTEAFF
D gene: TRBD2; J gene: TRBJ2-5; clone size: NA; V gene: TRBV7-2; CDR3 DNA: TGTGCCAGCAGCCCGGGGGGTGGATCTGGGGGGACCCAGTACTTC; CDR3 protein: CASSPGGGSGGTQYF
D gene: TRBD2; J gene: TRBJ2-3; clone size: NA; V gene: TRBV10-1; CDR3 DNA: TGCGCCAGCAGTGAAACGGCGGGAGTACGCGTAGATACGCAGTATTTT; CDR3 protein: CASSETAGVRVDTQYF
D gene: TRBD2; J gene: TRBJ2-5; clone size: NA; V gene: TRBV4-1; CDR3 DNA: TGCGCCAGCAGCCAAGGGGTCATTGGACTAGCATCCGAGACCCAGTACTTC; CDR3 protein: CASSQGVIGLASETQYF
D gene: NA; J gene: TRBJ2-5; clone size: NA; V gene: TRBV4-2; CDR3 DNA: TGTGCCAGCAGCCAAGATGTTGGCGGATGGGAGACCCAGTACTTC; CDR3 protein: CASSQDVGGWETQYF
D gene: TRBD1; J gene: TRBJ1-2; clone size: NA; V gene: TRBV9; CDR3 DNA: TGTGCCAGCAGGCGGACAGGGGACTATGGCTACACCTTC; CDR3 protein: CASRRTGDYGYTF
D gene: NA; J gene: TRBJ1-1; clone size: NA; V gene: TRBV18; CDR3 DNA: TGTGCCAGCTCACCGGAGGAAACGACCACTGAAGCTTTCTTT; CDR3 protein: CASSPEETTTEAFF
D gene: NA; J gene: TRBJ2-7; clone size: NA; V gene: TRBV19; CDR3 DNA: TGTGCCAGCAAGACAGCGAGCTCCTACGAGCAGTACTTC; CDR3 protein: CASKTASSYEQYF
D gene: NA; J gene: TRBJ2-7; clone size: once; V gene: TRBV6-5; CDR3 DNA: TGTGCCAGCAGTTACGGACGCCCCCCCTACGAGCAGTACTTC; CDR3 protein: CASSYGRPPYEQYF
D gene: NA; J gene: TRBJ2-7; clone size: NA; V gene: TRBV6-5; CDR3 DNA: TGTGCCAGCAGTGGGCCTTTACGGGGACGTTACGAGCAGTACTTC; CDR3 protein: CASSGPLRGRYEQYF
D gene: TRBD1; J gene: TRBJ1-6; clone size: NA; V gene: TRBV27; CDR3 DNA: TGTGCCAGCAACCATTATTCGGGACAGGGTTGGTCACCCCTCCACTTT; CDR3 protein: CASNHYSGQGWSPLHF
D gene: NA; J gene: TRBJ2-7; clone size: NA; V gene: TRBV28; CDR3 DNA: TGTGTTACGAAGGGTCGTGGAAACTACGAGCAGTACTTC; CDR3 protein: CVTKGRGNYEQYF
D gene: NA; J gene: TRBJ2-7; clone size: NA; V gene: TRBV6-6; CDR3 DNA: TGTGCCAGCAGTACTAATCTGGAGGAGCAGTACTTC; CDR3 protein: CASSTNLEEQYF
D gene: NA; J gene: TRBJ1-4; clone size: NA; V gene: TRBV6-1; CDR3 DNA: TGTGCCAGCAGTGATCCTGCAACTAATGAAAAACTGTTTTTT; CDR3 protein: CASSDPATNEKLFF
D gene: NA; J gene: TRBJ1-2; clone size: NA; V gene: TRBV6-4; CDR3 DNA: TGTGCCAGCAGCGACCCCGGGCGGTCGGGCTACACCTTC; CDR3 protein: CASSDPGRSGYTF
D gene: TRBD1; J gene: TRBJ1-1; clone size: NA; V gene: TRBV5-1; CDR3 DNA: TGCGCCAGCAGCTTAGACGGACAGGGCGACACTGAAGCTTTCTTT; CDR3 protein: CASSLDGQGDTEAFF
D gene: NA; J gene: TRBJ1-6; clone size: NA; V gene: TRBV6-1; CDR3 DNA: TGTGCCAGCAGTGAAGTCTTCCCCTCAAAACAGGGTTTCTATAATTCACCCCTCCACTTT; CDR3 protein: CASSEVFPSKQGFYNSPLHF